One and the same sample provided the 6 T cell receptor beta chains below, sequenced in a study of post-analysis software for immune sequencing data. These receptors lack a known antigen. Overall study results and limits: In patients, about 5 TRBV segments were more frequent than in controls, with TRBV5-6, TRBV5-1 and TRBV20-1 among them.

cDNA libraries for TCR beta contained unique molecular identifiers. One entry per CDR3 protein results from TCRdb running MiXCR on the PCR reads. Of about 680,000 distinct CDR3 sequences listed, approximately 60% were seen once; the top ten hold about 10%. The sample comprised blood. All receptors come from a girl aged 2 to 10 with multiple sclerosis.

This clonotype is a singleton in its sample. The chain recombines TRBV18 with TRBJ1-2; weak D call: TRBD1 (6 bases). Trimming removed 2 bases at V and 3 bases at J, with 22 bases between. CDR3 length: 18 residues. Germline-derived CDR1 and CDR2 are KGHSH and LQKENI. CDR3 loop: CASSPKRTGINGDYGYTF. CDR3 DNA sequence: TGTGCCAGCTCACCAAAAAGAACAGGGATCAACGGTGACTATGGCTACACCTTC.

The chain recombines TRBV12-3 or TRBV12-4 with TRBJ1-1; weak D call: TRBD1 (5 bases). The CDR3 has 14 amino acids. V lost 7 bases, J lost 1 base, and 13 bases lay in between. The CDR3 nucleotides read TGTGCCAGCAACTTGGGACGCACGAACACTGAAGCTTTCTTT. It encodes CASNLGRTNTEAFF.

The V gene is TRBV20-1, the J gene TRBJ2-5; 7 bases map to TRBD2. CDR1 and CDR2 from the germline V gene are DFQATT and SNEGSKA (reference sequence). This CDR3 is built from 14 residues. J lost 1 base, V lost 3 bases, and 5 bases had no gene match. In DNA form, the CDR3 reads TGCAGTGCTAGTGGCTTAGCGGGCCAAGAGACCCAGTACTTC. It encodes CSASGLAGQETQYF.

The chain links TRBV5-1 to TRBJ2-7; 8 positions match TRBD2. The germline gives CDR1 SGHRS, CDR2 YFSETQ. Trimming cost V 0 bases and J 5 bases; bases outside gene matches: 10. This CDR3 is 16 amino acids long. CDR3 loop: CASSLVKAGGYNEQYF. CDR3 nucleotide sequence: TGCGCCAGCAGCTTGGTGAAGGCGGGAGGTTATAACGAGCAGTACTTC.

A single count supports this clonotype. Here the CDR3 omits its conserved ending phenylalanine or tryptophan, so a read error is the likely source. V and J are TRBV2 and TRBJ2-7, with 9 bases lining up with TRBD2. V was pared by 3 bases and J by 6 bases, with 12 bases of the junction left unmatched. This CDR3 comprises 16 residues. The germline V gene has CDR1 SNHLY and CDR2 FYNNEI. CDR3 residues: CASSDLLAGGPIEQYL. The CDR3 nucleotides are TGTGCCAGCAGTGATCTTTTGGCGGGAGGGCCAATCGAGCAGTACCTC.

The chain is built from TRBV4-1 and TRBJ2-1; D gene ambiguous. With 2 bases removed from V and 5 bases from J, the gap between germline ends came to 10 bases. In germline, CDR1 is MGHRA, CDR2 YSYEKL. This CDR3 has 14 residues. CDR3 sequence reads: CASSQTASNNEQFF. CDR3 in DNA: TGCGCCAGCAGCCAAACGGCCTCTAACAATGAGCAGTTCTTC.